Listed here is a single T cell receptor (beta chain). Its antigen has not been determined. No base quality information exists; no much larger clone differs at one position. Trimming leaves V shorter by 3 bases and J shorter by 6 bases, with the junction holding 9 bases beyond the gene matches. CDR1 GTSNPN and CDR2 SVGIG are derived from the germline V gene (reference sequence). Counted from cysteine to phenylalanine, this CDR3 has 14 amino acids. The only DNA kept is the CDR3, 42 bases in frame from the first base. The library was prepared using the immunoSEQ multiplex PCR assay. RNA was extracted from all samples and reverse transcribed into cDNA as template for TCR sequencing. First-strand cDNA was synthesized using SuperScript III with a 2:1 mix of oligo-dT and random hexamers. A synthetic immune receptor repertoire was used to measure amplification bias, and any remaining bias was corrected computationally. The authors' pipeline ran thus. Raw reads were preprocessed for error removal, and CDR3 was defined according to IMGT conventions as running from the conserved cysteine to phenylalanine. Clonality was computed by normalizing Shannon entropy by log2 of the number of productive unique TCRs and subtracting the result from 1. Scalp TCRbeta sequences were cross-referenced with sorted blood CD4 and CD8 repertoires so that the CD4 or CD8 identity of scalp clones could be inferred. TCRdb stores this immuneACCESS table with in-frame sequences only. Part of the clones is absent; in the studies checked, under half of the shortfall reflects unresolved V genes, and no reason is known for the rest. That table is the source of V, J and clone size, and D and trimming were worked out from the DNA. The sample includes 200,000 to 250,000 clones, with about 40% observed a single time. The top ten clonotypes cover around 2.8% of the sample.

The data originate from a study of CD8+ T cells in alopecia areata (dated by TCRdb to between 2018 and 2020). Concerning the study at large: The treated patients, all with moderate-to-severe alopecia areata, were enrolled in an open-label pilot trial of oral tofacitinib given at 5 to 10 mg twice daily. Human TCRbeta sequencing covered scalp tissue and sorted CD4+ and CD8+ peripheral blood T cells from patchy and totalis/universalis alopecia areata patients and healthy controls. immunoSEQ multiplex PCR using 35 Vbeta forward primers and 13 Jbeta reverse primers was used to amplify TCRbeta CDR3 regions. Scalp clonality was compared among normal scalp (n=4), patchy alopecia areata scalp (n=8), and alopecia totalis/universalis scalp (n=8). In treated patients, disease severity was measured using the SALT score, which gives the percentage of scalp surface area affected. Patients stayed on tofacitinib for 6 to 18 months and then had 6 months of follow-up off drug so that delayed response and recurrence could be assessed. RNA came from the PAXgene miRNA kit for fixed scalp, the miRNeasy kit for PBMCs, and the RNeasy kit for mouse skin. Biopsies were taken from tofacitinib-treated patients at baseline and again at 4 and 24 weeks into treatment, and several of those patients also had a later scalp biopsy. The study used high-throughput TCRbeta sequencing to examine T cell clonal expansion in alopecia areata, in both the C3H/HeJ mouse model and human patients.

General study outcomes and caveats: Unlike mouse skin, where gammadelta T cells dominate, normal human skin contains resident alphabeta T cells that get sequenced too, which complicates analysis of the scalp TCR repertoire. Many expanded lesional clones were found to persist in scalp and blood during tofacitinib treatment, and relapse after treatment cessation may be partly explained by this persistence. Higher clonality and more expanded CD8+ clones were observed in lesional scalp than in normal scalp, particularly in alopecia totalis/universalis, a finding suggestive of antigenic drive. Shared TCR sequences between patients were less evident than in mice, which may be partly attributable to HLA diversity in the patient population. Tofacitinib significantly lowered scalp clonality and the number of expanded CD8+ clones among the top 100 scalp clones. Because the treated cohort was small and included a single nonresponder, larger studies are needed to assess links between baseline CD8+ expansion and response.

The treatment or condition label here, explained by the study, means: oral pan-JAK inhibitor, 5-10 mg twice daily. Lesional scalp punch biopsies and peripheral blood were collected from alopecia areata patients. PBMCs were isolated by density centrifugation and stained for CD3, CD4 and CD8, and CD4+ and CD8+ T cells were sorted on a FACSAria. Sequencing was performed on CD4+ T cells sorted from blood, taken at approximately week 36, from a patient treated with tofacitinib. The receptor's source is a human donor with alopecia areata. This sequence uses TRBV30 and TRBJ2-3; 7 bases in between match TRBD2. Here the CDR3 is given as CAWRDAGAGDTQYF. Here is the DNA: TGTGCCTGGAGGGATGCGGGAGCAGGTGATACGCAGTATTTT.